This TCR beta chain was identified in a study of monozygotic twins with inflammatory bowel disease. This CDR3 contains 15 residues. The germline CDR1 and CDR2 sequences are MNHEY and SVGAGI. Amplification of TCRalpha and TCRbeta cDNA involved two nested PCRs that ran for around 15 and 10 cycles. TCRdb reprocessed the 5' RACE reads and reports one entry per CDR3 protein, with no DNA. The table lists tens of thousands of distinct CDR3 sequences. The clonotype comes from a human donor with ulcerative colitis or Crohn's disease, or a healthy co-twin of an affected twin (not recorded which). The J gene is TRBJ2-1, the V gene TRBV6-5; TCRdb gives TRBD1 as the D gene, but with no DNA this cannot be confirmed. Material: blood. The CDR3 is CASSYVTGELNEQFF.